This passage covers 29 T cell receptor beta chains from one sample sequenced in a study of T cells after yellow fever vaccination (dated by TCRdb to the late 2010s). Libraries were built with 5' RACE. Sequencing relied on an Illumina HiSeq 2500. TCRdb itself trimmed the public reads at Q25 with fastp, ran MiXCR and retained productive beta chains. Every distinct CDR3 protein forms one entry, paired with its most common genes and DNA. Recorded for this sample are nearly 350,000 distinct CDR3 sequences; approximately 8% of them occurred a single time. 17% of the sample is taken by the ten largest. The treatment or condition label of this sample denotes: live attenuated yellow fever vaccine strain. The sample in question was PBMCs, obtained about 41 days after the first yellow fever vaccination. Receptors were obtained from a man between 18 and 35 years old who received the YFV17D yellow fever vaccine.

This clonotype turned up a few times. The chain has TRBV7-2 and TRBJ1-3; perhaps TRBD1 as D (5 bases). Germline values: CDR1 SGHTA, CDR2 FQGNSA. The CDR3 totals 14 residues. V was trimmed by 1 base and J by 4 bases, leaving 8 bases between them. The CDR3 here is CASSLVGAGNTIYF. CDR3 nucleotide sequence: TGTGCCAGCAGCTTAGTAGGGGCAGGAAACACCATATATTTT.

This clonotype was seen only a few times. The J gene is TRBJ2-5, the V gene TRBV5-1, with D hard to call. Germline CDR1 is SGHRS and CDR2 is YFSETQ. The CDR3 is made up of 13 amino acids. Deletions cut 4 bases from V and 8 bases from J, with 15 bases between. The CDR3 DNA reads TGCGCCAGCAGCCCATTGGCAGAAGGAACCCAGTACTTC. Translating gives CASSPLAEGTQYF.

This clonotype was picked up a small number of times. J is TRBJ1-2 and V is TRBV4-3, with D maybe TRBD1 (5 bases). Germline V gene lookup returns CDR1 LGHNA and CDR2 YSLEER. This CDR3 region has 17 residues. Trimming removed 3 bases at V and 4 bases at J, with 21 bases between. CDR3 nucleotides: TGCGCCAGCAGCCATGCCCGGGGGGGGGATCGAGCCTATGGCTACACCTTC. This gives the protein CASSHARGGDRAYGYTF.

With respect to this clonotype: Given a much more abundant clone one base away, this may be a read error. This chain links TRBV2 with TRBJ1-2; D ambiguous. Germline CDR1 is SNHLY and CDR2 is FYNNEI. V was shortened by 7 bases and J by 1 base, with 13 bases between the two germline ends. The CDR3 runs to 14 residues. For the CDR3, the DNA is TGTGCCAGCAAGGCCGCAGCGATTAACTATGGCTACACCTTC. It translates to CASKAAAINYGYTF.

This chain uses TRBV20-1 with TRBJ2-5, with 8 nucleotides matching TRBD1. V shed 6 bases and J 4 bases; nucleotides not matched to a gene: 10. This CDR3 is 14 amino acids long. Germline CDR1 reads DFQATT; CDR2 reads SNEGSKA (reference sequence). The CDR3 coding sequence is TGCAGTGCGAGACGCCGGACAGGGATAGAGACCCAGTACTTC. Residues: CSARRRTGIETQYF.

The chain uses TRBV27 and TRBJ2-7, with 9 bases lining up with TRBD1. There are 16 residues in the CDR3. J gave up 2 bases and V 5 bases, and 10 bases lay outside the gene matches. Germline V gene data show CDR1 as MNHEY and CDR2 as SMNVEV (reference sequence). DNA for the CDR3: TGTGCCAGCAGTCCCTACGGGGACAGGGAACCCTACGAGCAGTACTTC. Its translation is CASSPYGDREPYEQYF.

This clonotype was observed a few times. The CDR3 here is CSARDPWTGALGEQFF. CDR3 DNA sequence: TGCAGTGCTAGAGATCCCTGGACAGGGGCCCTCGGTGAGCAGTTCTTC. V usage is TRBV20-1 and J usage is TRBJ2-1; 9 bases map to TRBD1. CDR1 and CDR2 from the germline V gene are DFQATT and SNEGSKA (reference sequence). The CDR3 contains 16 residues. The J segment lost 9 bases and the V segment lost 0 bases, leaving 12 bases of the junction unmatched.

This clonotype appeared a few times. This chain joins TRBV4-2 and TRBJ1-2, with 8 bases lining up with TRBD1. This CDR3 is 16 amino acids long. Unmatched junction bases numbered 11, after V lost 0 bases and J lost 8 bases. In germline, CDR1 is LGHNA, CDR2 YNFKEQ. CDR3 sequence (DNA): TGTGCCAGCAGCCAAGATAATCTAGACAGGGGAGGCGGCTACACCTTC. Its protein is CASSQDNLDRGGGYTF.

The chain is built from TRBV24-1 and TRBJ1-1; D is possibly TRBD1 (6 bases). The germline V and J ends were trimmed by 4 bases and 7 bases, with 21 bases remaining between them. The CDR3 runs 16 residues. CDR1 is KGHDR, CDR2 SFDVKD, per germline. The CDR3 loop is CATSDPGQHRKGEAFF. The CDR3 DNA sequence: TGTGCCACCAGTGACCCAGGACAGCACAGAAAAGGTGAAGCTTTCTTT.

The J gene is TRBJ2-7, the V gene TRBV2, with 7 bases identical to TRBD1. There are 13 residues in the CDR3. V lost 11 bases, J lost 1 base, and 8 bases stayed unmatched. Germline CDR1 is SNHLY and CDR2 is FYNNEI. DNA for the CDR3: TGTGCCGTAGGGGACAGCGTGTCCTACGAGCAGTACTTC. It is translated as CAVGDSVSYEQYF.

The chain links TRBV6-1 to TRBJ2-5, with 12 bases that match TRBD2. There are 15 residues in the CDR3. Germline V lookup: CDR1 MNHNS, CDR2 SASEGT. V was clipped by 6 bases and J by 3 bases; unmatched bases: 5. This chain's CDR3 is CASRTSGGNEETQYF. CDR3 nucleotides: TGTGCCAGCAGAACTAGCGGGGGGAACGAAGAGACCCAGTACTTC.

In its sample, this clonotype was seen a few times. Here the CDR3 reads CSVVTGSSYNEQFF. In DNA, the CDR3 is TGCAGTGTAGTCACAGGAAGCTCCTACAATGAGCAGTTCTTC. The V gene is TRBV20-1, the J gene TRBJ2-1; D might be TRBD1 (5 bases). Germline V gene lookup returns CDR1 DFQATT and CDR2 SNEGSKA (reference sequence). The CDR3 spans 14 residues. V lost 7 bases to trimming and J lost 0 bases, with 13 bases between them.

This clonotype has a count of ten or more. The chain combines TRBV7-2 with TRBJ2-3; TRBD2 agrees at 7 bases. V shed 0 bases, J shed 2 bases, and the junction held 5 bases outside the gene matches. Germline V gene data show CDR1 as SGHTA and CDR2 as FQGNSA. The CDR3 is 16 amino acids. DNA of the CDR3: TGTGCCAGCAGCTTAGCACGGGGGGATGTCACAGATACGCAGTATTTT. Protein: CASSLARGDVTDTQYF.

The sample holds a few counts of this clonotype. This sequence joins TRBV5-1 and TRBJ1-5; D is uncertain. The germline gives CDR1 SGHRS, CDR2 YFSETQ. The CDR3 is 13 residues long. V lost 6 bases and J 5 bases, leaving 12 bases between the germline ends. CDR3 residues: CASKGGVDQPQHF. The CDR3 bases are TGCGCCAGCAAGGGCGGGGTAGATCAGCCCCAGCATTTT.

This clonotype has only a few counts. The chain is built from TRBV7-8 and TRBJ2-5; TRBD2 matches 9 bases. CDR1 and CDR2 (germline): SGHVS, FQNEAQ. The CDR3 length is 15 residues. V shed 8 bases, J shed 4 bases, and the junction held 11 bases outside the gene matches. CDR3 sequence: CASSPSRGGRETQYF. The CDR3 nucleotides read TGTGCCAGCTCCCCTTCGCGGGGGGGCCGAGAGACCCAGTACTTC.

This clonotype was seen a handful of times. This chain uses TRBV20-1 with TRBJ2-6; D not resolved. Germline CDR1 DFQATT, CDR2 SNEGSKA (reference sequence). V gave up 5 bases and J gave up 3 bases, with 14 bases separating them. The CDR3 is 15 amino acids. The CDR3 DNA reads TGCAGTGCTCCTCCTTTGGTGGGTGGGGCCAACGTCCTGACTTTC. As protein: CSAPPLVGGANVLTF.

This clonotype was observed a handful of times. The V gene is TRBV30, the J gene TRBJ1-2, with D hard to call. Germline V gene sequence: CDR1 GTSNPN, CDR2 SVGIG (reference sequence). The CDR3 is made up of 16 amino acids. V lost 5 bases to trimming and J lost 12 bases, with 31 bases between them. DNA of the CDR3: TGTGCCTGGGGCCCCCCCTTCCCCGGGAAGACCGGAGTAGACACCTTC. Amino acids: CAWGPPFPGKTGVDTF.

The CDR3 nucleotides read TGTGCCAGCAGGACAGGGGGATCGGGCTACGAGCAGTACTTC. It specifies CASRTGGSGYEQYF. The V call is TRBV12-3 or TRBV12-4, the J call TRBJ2-7; TRBD1 matches at 9 bases. The CDR3 loop spans 14 amino acids. The V segment lost 6 bases and the J segment 3 bases; nucleotides outside the gene matches: 6.

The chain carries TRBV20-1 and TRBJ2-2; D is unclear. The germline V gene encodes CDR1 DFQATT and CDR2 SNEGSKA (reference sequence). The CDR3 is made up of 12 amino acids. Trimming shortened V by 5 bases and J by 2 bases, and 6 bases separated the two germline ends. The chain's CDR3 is CSAAGNTGELFF. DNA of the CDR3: TGCAGTGCTGCAGGAAACACCGGGGAGCTGTTTTTT.

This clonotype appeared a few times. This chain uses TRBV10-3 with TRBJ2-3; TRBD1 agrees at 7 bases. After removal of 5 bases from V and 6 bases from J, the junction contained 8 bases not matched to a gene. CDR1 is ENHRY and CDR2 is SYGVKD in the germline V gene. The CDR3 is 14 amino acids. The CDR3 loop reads CAISQTGTEDTQYF. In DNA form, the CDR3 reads TGTGCCATCAGTCAGACAGGGACGGAGGATACGCAGTATTTT.

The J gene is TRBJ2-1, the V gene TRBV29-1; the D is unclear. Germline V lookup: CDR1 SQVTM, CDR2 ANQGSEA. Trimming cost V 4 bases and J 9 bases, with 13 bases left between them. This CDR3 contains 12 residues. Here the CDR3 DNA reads TGCAGCGTTGCATCTCCTCTTCCTGAGCAGTTCTTC. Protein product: CSVASPLPEQFF.

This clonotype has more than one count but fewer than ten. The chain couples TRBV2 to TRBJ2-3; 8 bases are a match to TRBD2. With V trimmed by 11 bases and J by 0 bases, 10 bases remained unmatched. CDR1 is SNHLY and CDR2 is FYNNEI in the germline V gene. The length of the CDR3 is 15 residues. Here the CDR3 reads CADAGGPSSTDTQYF. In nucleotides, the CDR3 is TGTGCCGATGCGGGGGGCCCTTCTAGCACAGATACGCAGTATTTT.

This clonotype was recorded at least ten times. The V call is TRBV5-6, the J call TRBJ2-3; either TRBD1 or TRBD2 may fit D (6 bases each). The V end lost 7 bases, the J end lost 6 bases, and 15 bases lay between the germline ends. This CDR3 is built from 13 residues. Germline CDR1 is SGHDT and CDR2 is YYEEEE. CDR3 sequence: CASSLGGLDTQYF. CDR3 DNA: TGTGCCAGCTCCCTAGGGGGGCTGGATACGCAGTATTTT.

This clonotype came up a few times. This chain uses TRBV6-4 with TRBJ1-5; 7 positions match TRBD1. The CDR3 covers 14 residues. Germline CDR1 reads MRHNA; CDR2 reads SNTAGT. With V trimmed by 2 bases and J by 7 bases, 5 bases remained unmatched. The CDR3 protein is CASSDRGLRQPQHF. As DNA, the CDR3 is TGTGCCAGCAGTGACAGGGGGCTTCGACAGCCCCAGCATTTT.

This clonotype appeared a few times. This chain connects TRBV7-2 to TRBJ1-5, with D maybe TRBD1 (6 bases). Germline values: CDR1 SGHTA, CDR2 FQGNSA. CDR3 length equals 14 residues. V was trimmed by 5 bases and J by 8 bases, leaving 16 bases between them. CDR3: CASSGTGGLEPQHF. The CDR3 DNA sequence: TGTGCCAGCAGCGGAACGGGGGGCCTGGAGCCCCAGCATTTT.

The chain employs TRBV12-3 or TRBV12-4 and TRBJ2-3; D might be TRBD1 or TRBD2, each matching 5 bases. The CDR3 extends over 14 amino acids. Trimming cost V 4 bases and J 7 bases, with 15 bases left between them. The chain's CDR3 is CASSSSLGTHTQYF. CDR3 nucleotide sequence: TGTGCCAGCAGTTCCTCACTAGGGACCCATACGCAGTATTTT.

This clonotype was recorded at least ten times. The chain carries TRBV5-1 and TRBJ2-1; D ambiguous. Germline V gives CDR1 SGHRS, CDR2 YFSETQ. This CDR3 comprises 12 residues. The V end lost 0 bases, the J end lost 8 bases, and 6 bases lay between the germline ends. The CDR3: CASSLEFHEQFF. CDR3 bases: TGCGCCAGCAGCTTGGAGTTCCATGAGCAGTTCTTC.

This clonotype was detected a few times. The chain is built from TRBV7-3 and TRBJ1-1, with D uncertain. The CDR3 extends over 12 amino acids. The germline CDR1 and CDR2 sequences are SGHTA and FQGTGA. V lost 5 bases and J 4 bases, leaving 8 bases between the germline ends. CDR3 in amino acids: CASSHPGTEAFF. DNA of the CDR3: TGTGCCAGCAGCCACCCCGGCACTGAAGCTTTCTTT.

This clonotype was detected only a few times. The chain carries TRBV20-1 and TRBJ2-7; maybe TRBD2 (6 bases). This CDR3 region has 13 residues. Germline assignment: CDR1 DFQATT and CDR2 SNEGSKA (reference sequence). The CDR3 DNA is TGCAGCGTCGCTAGAAACGGGGGTAACGAGCAGTACGTC. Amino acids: CSVARNGGNEQYV.